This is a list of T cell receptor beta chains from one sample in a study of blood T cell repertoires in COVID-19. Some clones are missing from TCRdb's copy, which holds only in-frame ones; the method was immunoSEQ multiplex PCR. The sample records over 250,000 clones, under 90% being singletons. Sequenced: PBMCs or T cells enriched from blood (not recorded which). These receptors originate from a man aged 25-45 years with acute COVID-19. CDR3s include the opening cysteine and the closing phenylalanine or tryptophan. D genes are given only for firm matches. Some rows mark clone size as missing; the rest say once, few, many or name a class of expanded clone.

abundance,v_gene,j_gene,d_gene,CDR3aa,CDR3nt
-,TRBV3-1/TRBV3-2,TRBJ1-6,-,CASSQGSSYNSPLHF,TGTGCCAGCAGCCAAGGGAGCTCCTATAATTCACCCCTCCACTTT
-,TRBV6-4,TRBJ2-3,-,CASSDGTASDTQYF,TGTGCCAGCAGTGACGGGACTGCATCGGATACGCAGTATTTT
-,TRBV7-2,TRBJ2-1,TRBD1,CASSVPGTVYNEQFF,TGTGCCAGCAGCGTCCCCGGGACAGTCTACAATGAGCAGTTCTTC
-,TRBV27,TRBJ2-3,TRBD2,CASSLSSGRPPATDTQYF,TGTGCCAGCAGTTTATCGAGCGGGAGACCCCCCGCCACAGATACGCAGTATTTT
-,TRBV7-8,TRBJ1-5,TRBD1,CASSLLRTGKRDQPQHF,TGTGCCAGCAGCTTACTTAGGACAGGGAAGAGGGATCAGCCCCAGCATTTT
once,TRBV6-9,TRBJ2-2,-,CASSYGQEVFRGELFF,TGTGCCAGCAGTTATGGGCAGGAGGTTTTCCGCGGGGAGCTGTTTTTT
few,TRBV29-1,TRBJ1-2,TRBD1,CSVVSGTGGYGYTF,TGCAGCGTCGTAAGCGGGACAGGAGGGTATGGCTACACCTTC
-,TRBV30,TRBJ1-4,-,CAGRQGPVNEKLFF,TGTGCCGGAAGGCAGGGGCCTGTTAATGAAAAACTGTTTTTT
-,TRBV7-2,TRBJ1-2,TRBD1,CASSSGTGPPSYGYTF,TGTGCCAGCAGCTCCGGGACAGGGCCACCCAGCTATGGCTACACCTTC
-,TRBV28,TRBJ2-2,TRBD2,CASTAGGANTGELFF,TGTGCCAGCACAGCGGGGGGCGCGAACACCGGGGAGCTGTTTTTT
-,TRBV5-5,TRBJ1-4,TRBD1,CASSSRTGGEKLFF,TGTGCCAGCAGCTCCCGGACAGGGGGTGAAAAACTGTTTTTT
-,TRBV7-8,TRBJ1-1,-,CASSLIGQRAFF,TGTGCCAGCAGCTTAATAGGGCAGCGGGCTTTCTTT
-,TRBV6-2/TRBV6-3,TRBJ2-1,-,CASSEYTGTGRINNEQFF,TGTGCCAGCAGCGAATATACGGGGACCGGGAGAATAAACAATGAGCAGTTCTTC
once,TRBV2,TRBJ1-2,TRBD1,CASTLGQNGYTF,TGTGCCAGCACCTTGGGACAGAATGGCTACACCTTC
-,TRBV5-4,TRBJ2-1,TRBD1,CAKRDRGNNEQFF,TGTGCCAAGAGGGACAGGGGCAACAATGAGCAGTTCTTC
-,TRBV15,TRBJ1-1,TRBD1,CATRPRTGASEAFF,TGTGCCACTCGCCCCCGGACAGGGGCTTCTGAAGCTTTCTTT
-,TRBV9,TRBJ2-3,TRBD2,CASHSGTTRDTQYF,TGTGCCAGTCACTCCGGGACTACCAGGGATACGCAGTATTTT
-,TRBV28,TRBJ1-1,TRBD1,CASSLPGGASEAFF,TGTGCCAGCAGTTTACCAGGGGGCGCCTCTGAAGCTTTCTTT